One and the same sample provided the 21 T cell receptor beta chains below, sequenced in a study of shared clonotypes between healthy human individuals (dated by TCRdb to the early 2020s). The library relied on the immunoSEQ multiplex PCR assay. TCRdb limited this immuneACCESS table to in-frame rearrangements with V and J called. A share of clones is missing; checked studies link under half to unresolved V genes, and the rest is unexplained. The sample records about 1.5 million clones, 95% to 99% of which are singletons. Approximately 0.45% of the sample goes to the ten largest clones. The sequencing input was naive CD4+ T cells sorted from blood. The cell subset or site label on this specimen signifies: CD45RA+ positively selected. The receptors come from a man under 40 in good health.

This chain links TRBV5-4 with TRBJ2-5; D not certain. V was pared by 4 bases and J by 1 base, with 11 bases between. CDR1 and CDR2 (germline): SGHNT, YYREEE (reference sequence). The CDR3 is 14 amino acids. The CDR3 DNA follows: TGTGCCAGCAGCGGGCAGCGCTCCCAAGAGACCCAGTACTTC. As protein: CASSGQRSQETQYF.

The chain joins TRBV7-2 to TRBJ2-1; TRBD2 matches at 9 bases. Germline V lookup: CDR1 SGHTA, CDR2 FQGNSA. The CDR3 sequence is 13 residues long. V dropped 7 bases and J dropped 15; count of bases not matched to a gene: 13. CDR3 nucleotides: TGTGCCAGCACGGTAGGTGCGGGAGGGCCCTGGTTCTTC. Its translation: CASTVGAGGPWFF.

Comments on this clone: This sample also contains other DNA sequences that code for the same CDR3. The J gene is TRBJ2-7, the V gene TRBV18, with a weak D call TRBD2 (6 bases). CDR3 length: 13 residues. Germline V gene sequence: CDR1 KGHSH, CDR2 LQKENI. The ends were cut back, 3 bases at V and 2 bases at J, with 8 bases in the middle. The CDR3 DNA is TGTGCCAGCTCACCGACTAGAACCTACGAGCAGTACTTC. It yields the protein CASSPTRTYEQYF.

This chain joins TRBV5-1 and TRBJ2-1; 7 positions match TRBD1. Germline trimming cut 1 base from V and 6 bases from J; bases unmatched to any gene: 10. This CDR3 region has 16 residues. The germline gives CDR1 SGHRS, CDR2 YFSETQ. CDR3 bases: TGCGCCAGCAGCTTGATCCCGACAGGGATCCTCAATGAGCAGTTCTTC. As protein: CASSLIPTGILNEQFF.

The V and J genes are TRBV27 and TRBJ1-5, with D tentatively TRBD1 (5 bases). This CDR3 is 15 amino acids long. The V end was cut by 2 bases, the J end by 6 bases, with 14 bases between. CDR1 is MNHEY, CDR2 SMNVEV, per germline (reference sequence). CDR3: CASSLEGRVPQPQHF. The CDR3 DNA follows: TGTGCCAGCAGTTTAGAGGGGCGAGTGCCTCAGCCCCAGCATTTT.

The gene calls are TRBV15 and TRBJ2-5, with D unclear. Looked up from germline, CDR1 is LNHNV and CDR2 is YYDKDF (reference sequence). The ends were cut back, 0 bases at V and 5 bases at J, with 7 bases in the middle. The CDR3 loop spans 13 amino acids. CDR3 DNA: TGTGCCACCAGCAGAGATCGGTGGGAGACCCAGTACTTC. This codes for CATSRDRWETQYF.

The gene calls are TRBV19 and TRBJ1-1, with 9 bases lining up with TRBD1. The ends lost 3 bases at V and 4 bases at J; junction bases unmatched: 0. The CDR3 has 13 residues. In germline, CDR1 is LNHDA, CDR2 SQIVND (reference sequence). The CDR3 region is CASSMTGGTEAFF. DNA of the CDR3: TGTGCCAGTAGTATGACAGGGGGCACTGAAGCTTTCTTT.

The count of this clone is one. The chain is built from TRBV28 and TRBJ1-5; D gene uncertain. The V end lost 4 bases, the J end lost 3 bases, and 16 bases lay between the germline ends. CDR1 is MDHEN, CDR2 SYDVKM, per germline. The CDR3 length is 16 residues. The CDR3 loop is CASSYAGRVPNQPQHF. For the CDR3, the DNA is TGTGCCAGCAGTTATGCAGGTAGAGTGCCCAATCAGCCCCAGCATTTT.

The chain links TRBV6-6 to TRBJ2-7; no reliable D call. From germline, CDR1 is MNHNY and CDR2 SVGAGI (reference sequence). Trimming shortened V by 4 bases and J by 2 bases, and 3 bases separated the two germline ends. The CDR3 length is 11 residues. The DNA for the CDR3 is TGTGCCAGCAGTTCAACCTACGAGCAGTACTTC. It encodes CASSSTYEQYF.

CDR3 DNA: TGCGCCAGCAGCTTGGAGAGGACTAGCGGGAGAGCCTACGAGCAGTACTTC. It translates to CASSLERTSGRAYEQYF. This chain links TRBV5-1 with TRBJ2-7; 13 bases map to TRBD2. The CDR3 is made up of 17 amino acids. The trim removed 0 bases at V and 2 bases at J, leaving 5 bases unmatched. Germline V gene sequence: CDR1 SGHRS, CDR2 YFSETQ.

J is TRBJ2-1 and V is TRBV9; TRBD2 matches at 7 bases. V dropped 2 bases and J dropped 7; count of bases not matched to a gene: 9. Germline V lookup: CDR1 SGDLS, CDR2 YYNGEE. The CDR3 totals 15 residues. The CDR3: CASSVFGEGDNEQFF. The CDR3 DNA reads TGTGCCAGCAGCGTTTTTGGGGAGGGAGATAATGAGCAGTTCTTC.

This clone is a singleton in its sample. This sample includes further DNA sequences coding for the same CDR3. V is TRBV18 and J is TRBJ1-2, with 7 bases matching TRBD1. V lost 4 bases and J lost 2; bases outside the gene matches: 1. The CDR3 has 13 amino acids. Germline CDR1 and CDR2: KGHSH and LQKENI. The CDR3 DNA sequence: TGTGCCAGCTCACGACAGGGAAACTATGGCTACACCTTC. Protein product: CASSRQGNYGYTF. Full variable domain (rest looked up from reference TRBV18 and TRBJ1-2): NAGVMQNPRHLVRRRGQEARLRCSPMKGHSHVYWYRQLPEEGLKFMVYLQKENIIDESGMPKERFSAEFPKEGPSILRIQQVVRGDSAAYFCASSRQGNYGYTFGSGTRLTVV.

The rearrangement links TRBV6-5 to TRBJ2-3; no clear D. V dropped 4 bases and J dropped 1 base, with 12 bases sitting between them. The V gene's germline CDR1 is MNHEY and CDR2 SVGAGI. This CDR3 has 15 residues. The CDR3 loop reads CASSLRGAGTDTQYF. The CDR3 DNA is TGTGCCAGCAGTTTACGAGGAGCCGGCACAGATACGCAGTATTTT.

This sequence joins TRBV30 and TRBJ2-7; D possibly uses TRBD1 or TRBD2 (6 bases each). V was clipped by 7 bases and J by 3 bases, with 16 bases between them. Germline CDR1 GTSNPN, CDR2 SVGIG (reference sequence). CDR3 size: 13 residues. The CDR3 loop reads CAYETGAIYEQYF. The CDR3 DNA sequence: TGTGCCTACGAAACGGGGGCGATCTACGAGCAGTACTTC.

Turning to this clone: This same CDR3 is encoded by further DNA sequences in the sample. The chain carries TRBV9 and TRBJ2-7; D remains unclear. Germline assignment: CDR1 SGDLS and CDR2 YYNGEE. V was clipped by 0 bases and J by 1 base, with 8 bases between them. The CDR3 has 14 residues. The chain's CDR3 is CASSVAWGSYEQYF. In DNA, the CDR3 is TGTGCCAGCAGCGTAGCCTGGGGATCCTACGAGCAGTACTTC. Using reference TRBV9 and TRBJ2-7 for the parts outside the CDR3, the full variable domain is DSGVTQTPKHLITATGQRVTLRCSPRSGDLSVYWYQQSLDQGLQFLIQYYNGEERAKGNILERFSAQQFPDLHSELNLSSLELGDSALYFCASSVAWGSYEQYFGPGTRLTVT.

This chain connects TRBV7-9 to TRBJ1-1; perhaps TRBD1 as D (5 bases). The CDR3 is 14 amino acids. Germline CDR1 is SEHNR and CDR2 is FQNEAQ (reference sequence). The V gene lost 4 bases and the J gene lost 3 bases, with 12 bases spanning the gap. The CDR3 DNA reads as TGTGCCAGCAGCTCCGGGGACGGAGACACTGAAGCTTTCTTT. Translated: CASSSGDGDTEAFF.

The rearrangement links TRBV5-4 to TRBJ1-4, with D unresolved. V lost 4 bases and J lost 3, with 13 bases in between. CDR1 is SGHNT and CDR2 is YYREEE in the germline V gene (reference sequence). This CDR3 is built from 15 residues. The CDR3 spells CASSGWTDPNEKLFF. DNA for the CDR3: TGTGCCAGCAGCGGCTGGACCGACCCTAATGAAAAACTGTTTTTT.

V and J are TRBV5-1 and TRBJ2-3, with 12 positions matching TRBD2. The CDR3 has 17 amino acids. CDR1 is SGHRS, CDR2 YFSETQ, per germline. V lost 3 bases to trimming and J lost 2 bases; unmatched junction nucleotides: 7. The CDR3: CASSSGLAGTYTDTQYF. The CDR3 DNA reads TGCGCCAGCAGCTCAGGACTAGCGGGAACTTACACAGATACGCAGTATTTT.

The chain's CDR3 is CAISEIVSRTLSYEQYF. In nucleotides, the CDR3 is TGTGCCATCAGTGAGATCGTGTCGCGGACCCTCTCCTACGAGCAGTACTTC. The chain joins TRBV10-3 to TRBJ2-7; no reliable D call. CDR3 length: 17 residues. Germline V gives CDR1 ENHRY, CDR2 SYGVKD. Trimming removed 2 bases from V and 0 bases from J, with 17 bases in between.

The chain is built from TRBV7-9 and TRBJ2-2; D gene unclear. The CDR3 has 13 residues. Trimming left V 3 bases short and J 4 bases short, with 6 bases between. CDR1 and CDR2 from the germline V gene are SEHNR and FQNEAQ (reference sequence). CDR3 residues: CASSFIVTGELFF. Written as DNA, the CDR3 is TGTGCCAGCAGCTTTATAGTCACCGGGGAGCTGTTTTTT.

CDR3 in amino acids: CASSLVQTNEQFF. Written as DNA, the CDR3 is TGTGCCAGCAGTTTAGTGCAGACCAATGAGCAGTTCTTC. The chain joins TRBV28 to TRBJ2-1; D not resolved. Trimming removed 2 bases from V and 6 bases from J, with 8 bases in between. The germline CDR1 and CDR2 sequences are MDHEN and SYDVKM. This CDR3 region has 13 residues. The full variable domain, with the rest looked up from reference TRBV28 and TRBJ2-1, is DVKVTQSSRYLVKRTGEKVFLECVQDMDHENMFWYRQDPGLGLRLIYFSYDVKMKEKGDIPEGYSVSREKKERFSLILESASTNQTSMYLCASSLVQTNEQFFGPGTRLTVL.